This TCR beta chain was sequenced for a study of blood T cell repertoires in COVID-19. The overall study: Sample material is recorded as cDNA or gDNA derived from T cells, B-cell-depleted T cells, or PBMCs.

Per the germline V gene, CDR1 is ENHRY and CDR2 is SYGVKD. Trimming left V 10 bases short and J 8 bases short, with 15 bases between. CDR3 length: 12 amino acids. Profiling relied on immunoSEQ multiplex PCR, and the TCRdb table lists in-frame clones only, not all of them. The sample includes 99,000 or so clones, around 80% of them seen just once. The table lists this clone with a few counts. This sequence was found in a woman older than 75 with acute or convalescent COVID-19. V usage is TRBV10-3 and J usage is TRBJ2-1, with D tentatively TRBD1 (6 bases). The sample was peripheral blood. CDR3 sequence reads: CATETGRDEQFF. The CDR3 coding sequence is TGTGCCACGGAAACAGGGCGCGATGAGCAGTTCTTC.